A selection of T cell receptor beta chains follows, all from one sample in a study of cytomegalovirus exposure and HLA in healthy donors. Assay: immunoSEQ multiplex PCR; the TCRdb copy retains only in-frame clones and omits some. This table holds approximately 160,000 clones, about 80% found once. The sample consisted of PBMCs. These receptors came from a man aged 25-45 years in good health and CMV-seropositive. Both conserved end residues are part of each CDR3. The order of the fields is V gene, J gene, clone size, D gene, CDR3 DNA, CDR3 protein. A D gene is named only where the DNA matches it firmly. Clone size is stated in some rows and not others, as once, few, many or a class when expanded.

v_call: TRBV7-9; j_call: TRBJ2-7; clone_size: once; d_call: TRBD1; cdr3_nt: TGTGCCAGCAGCCGTACCGGGACAGGATCCTACGAGCAGTACTTC; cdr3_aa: CASSRTGTGSYEQYF
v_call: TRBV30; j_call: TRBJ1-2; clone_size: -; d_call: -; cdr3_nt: TGTGCCTGGAGTGTCCTGGAGAGACTAGCTAACTATGGCTACACCTTC; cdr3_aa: CAWSVLERLANYGYTF
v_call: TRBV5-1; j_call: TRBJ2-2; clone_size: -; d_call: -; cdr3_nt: TGCGCCAGCAGTAGCGAGCCGAACACCGGGGAGCTGTTTTTT; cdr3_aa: CASSSEPNTGELFF
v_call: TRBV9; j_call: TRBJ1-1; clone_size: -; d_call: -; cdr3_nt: TGTGCCAGCAGCGTAGGGGCCAACACTGAAGCTTTCTTT; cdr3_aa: CASSVGANTEAFF
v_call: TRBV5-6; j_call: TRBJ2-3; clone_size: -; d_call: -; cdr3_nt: TGTGCCAGCAGATACACAGGGTTGGATACGCAGTATTTT; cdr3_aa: CASRYTGLDTQYF
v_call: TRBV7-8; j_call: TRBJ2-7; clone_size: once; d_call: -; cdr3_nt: TGTGCCAGCACTTTCGGCCGGGGATACGAGCAGTACTTC; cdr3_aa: CASTFGRGYEQYF
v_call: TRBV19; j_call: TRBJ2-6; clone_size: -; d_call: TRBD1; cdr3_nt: TGTGCCAGTAGTAGCGGGACAGGGGGCTTGTCTGGGGCCAACGTCCTGACTTTC; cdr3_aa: CASSSGTGGLSGANVLTF
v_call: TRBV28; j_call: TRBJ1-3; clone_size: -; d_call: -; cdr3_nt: TGTGCCAGCAGTCCGGGGGGGGGCAGATTCTCTGGAAACACCATATATTTT; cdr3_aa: CASSPGGGRFSGNTIYF
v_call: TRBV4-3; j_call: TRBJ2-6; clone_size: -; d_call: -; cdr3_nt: TGCGCCAGCAGCCGATTCTCCATTTACGAGGTCGGGGCCAACGTCCTGACTTTC; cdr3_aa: CASSRFSIYEVGANVLTF
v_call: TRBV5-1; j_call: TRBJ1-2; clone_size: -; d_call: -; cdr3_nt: TGCGCCAGCAGTGATGCAGGGTCCGGCTACACCTTC; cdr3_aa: CASSDAGSGYTF
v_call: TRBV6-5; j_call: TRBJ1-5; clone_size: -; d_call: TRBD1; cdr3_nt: TGTGCCAGCAGTTACTCATCGCAGGGGGCAGGTCAGCCCCAGCATTTT; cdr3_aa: CASSYSSQGAGQPQHF
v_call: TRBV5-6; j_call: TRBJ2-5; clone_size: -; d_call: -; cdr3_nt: TGTGCCAGCAGCCAGATGGGCGCCCAAGAGACCCAGTACTTC; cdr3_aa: CASSQMGAQETQYF
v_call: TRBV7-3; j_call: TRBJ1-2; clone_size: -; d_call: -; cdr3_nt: TGTGCCAGCAGCCCGTCCTCGGGGGGACCCGTACGGGGCTACACCTTC; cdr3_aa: CASSPSSGGPVRGYTF
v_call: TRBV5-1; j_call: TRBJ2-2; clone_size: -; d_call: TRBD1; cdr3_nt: TGCGCCAGCCGGGGACAGGGGATCGGGGAGCTGTTTTTT; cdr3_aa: CASRGQGIGELFF
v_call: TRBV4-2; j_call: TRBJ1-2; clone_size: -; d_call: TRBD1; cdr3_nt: TGTGCCAGCAGCCGGGGACAGACTTCTAACTATGGCTACACCTTC; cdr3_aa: CASSRGQTSNYGYTF
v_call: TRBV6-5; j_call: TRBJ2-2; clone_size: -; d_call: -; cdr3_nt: TGTGCCATTCGAGGGGGGGGGCGCGACACCGGGGAGCTGTTTTTT; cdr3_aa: CAIRGGGRDTGELFF
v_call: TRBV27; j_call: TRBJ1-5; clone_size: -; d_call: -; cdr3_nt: TGTGCCAGCAGTCTCAACAGGTCCAATCAGCCCCAGCATTTT; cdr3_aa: CASSLNRSNQPQHF
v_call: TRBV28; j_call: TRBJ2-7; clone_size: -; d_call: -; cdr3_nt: TGTGCCAGCAGTTATGGGGGCGGCGTCCTTTACGAGCAGTACTTC; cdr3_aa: CASSYGGGVLYEQYF
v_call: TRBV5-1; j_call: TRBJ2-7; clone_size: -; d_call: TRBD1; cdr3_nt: TGCGCCAGCAGCTTGGCCGGACAGGGCTCCGAGCAGTACTTC; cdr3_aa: CASSLAGQGSEQYF
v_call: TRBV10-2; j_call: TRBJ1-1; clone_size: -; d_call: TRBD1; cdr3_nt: TGCGCCAGCAGTGAAATCACCGACAGGGGGCCTGAAGCTTTCTTT; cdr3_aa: CASSEITDRGPEAFF
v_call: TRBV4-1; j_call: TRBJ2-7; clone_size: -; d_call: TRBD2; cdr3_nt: TGCGCCAGCAGCCCAGGCGGGCTAGCGGGTGTCGAGCAGTACTTC; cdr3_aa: CASSPGGLAGVEQYF
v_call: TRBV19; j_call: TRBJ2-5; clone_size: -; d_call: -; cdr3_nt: TGTGCCAGTAGGTCCGACAGGCACCCTGGAGAGACCCAGTACTTC; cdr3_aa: CASRSDRHPGETQYF
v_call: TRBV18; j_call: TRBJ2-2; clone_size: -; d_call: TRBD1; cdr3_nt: TGTGCCAGCTCACCCCGGACAGGGGGAGTCGGGGAGCTGTTTTTT; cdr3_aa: CASSPRTGGVGELFF
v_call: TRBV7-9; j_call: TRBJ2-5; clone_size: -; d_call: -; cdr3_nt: TGTGCCAGCAGCTTAGGACCGGGTCTATGGGAGACCCAGTACTTC; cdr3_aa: CASSLGPGLWETQYF
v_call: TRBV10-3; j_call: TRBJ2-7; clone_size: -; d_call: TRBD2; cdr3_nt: TGTGCCATCAGTGATGAGCCTAGCGGGAGCTCCTACGAGCAGTACTTC; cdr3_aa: CAISDEPSGSSYEQYF
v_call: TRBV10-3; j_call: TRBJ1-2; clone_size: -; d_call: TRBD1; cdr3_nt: TGTGCCATCCTACGGGACAGGGGCACAATTAACTATGGCTACACCTTC; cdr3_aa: CAILRDRGTINYGYTF
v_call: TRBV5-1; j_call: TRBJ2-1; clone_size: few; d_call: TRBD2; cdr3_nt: TGCGCCAGCAATCGAGGCGGGGGAGCCTACAATGAGCAGTTCTTC; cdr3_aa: CASNRGGGAYNEQFF